Sequencing of this TCR beta chain was carried out in a study of T cell responses to AZD1222 COVID-19 vaccine. Study-wide results and caveats: The study found Spike-specific TCR breadth and depth rose after two AZD1222 doses. Vaccine-associated CD4 TCRs ranged over spike, dominating at 160-218 and 743-854. Clonal diversity was possibly underestimated; the donors were predominantly white British and more often female.

Germline loops: CDR1 SGHAT, CDR2 FQNNGV. Trimming cost V 2 bases and J 0 bases; bases outside gene matches: 8. The CDR3 runs 17 residues. The method was immunoSEQ multiplex PCR; TCRdb's version includes in-frame clones alone and lacks a portion of them. Seen here are under 150,000 clones, around nine tenths observed once, and the top ten hold 8% to 10%. Points on this clone: The antigen is unknown.

The receptor was isolated from an adult in good health. The chain links TRBV11-2 to TRBJ1-1; 8 bases agree with TRBD1. The sequencing here drew on peripheral blood, taken on day 0 of AZD1222 vaccination. CDR3 amino acids: CASSLRHPGQVNTEAFF. The CDR3, as DNA: TGTGCCAGCAGCTTACGGCACCCGGGACAGGTGAACACTGAAGCTTTCTTT. The variable domain in full, completed from reference TRBV11-2 and TRBJ1-1, reads EAGVAQSPRYKIIEKRQSVAFWCNPISGHATLYWYQQILGQGPKLLIQFQNNGVVDDSQLPKDRFSAERLKGVDSTLKIQPAKLEDSAVYLCASSLRHPGQVNTEAFFGQGTRLTVV.